The sequence of this TCR beta chain was determined in a study of technical replicates of blood from a handful of donors. This CDR3 contains 15 residues. The germline CDR1 and CDR2 sequences are LGHNA and YSLEER. Trimming cost V 0 bases and J 7 bases, with 13 bases left between them. Sequencing used immunoSEQ multiplex PCR; TCRdb keeps in-frame clones, though not all of them. This table holds approximately 82,000 clones, about 91% found once. V and J are TRBV4-3 and TRBJ2-1; unclear D gene. The receptor was isolated from a human donor in good health. Some clones in this sample may be carry-over from other donors' samples. The sequencing input was T cells isolated from PBMCs. The CDR3 sequence: CASSQDLGLMNEQFF. The CDR3 DNA follows: TGCGCCAGCAGCCAAGATCTGGGCCTAATGAATGAGCAGTTCTTC.